This TCR beta chain was found in a study of cytomegalovirus exposure and HLA in healthy donors. Looked up from germline, CDR1 is SGHDN and CDR2 is FVKESK. The CDR3 totals 15 residues. V lost 6 bases and J 7 bases, leaving 19 bases between the germline ends. Vbeta (60) and Jbeta (13) primers were used in the PCR. TCRdb keeps only in-frame clones here, not all; method: immunoSEQ multiplex PCR. The sample includes roughly 120,000 clones, 60% to 80% of them seen just once. The chain recombines TRBV14 with TRBJ2-1; perhaps TRBD1 as D (6 bases). The material sequenced was PBMCs. This TCR came from a man aged 50 or older in good health and CMV-seropositive. The CDR3 sequence: CASRGATARGNEQFF. CDR3 DNA sequence: TGTGCCAGCAGGGGGGCGACGGCTAGGGGAAATGAGCAGTTCTTC.